A selection of T cell receptor beta chains follows, all from one sample in a study of beta chain features in type 1 diabetes. Measured with immunoSEQ multiplex PCR; TCRdb has only the in-frame clones, and not every one. The table lists a few hundred thousand clones, approximately 15% of them singletons. Sequencing was done on a sample of naive CD4+ T cells from blood. These receptors were collected from a woman aged 18 to 35 in good health. Each CDR3 is given without its conserved first and last residue. The order of the fields is V gene, J gene, CDR3 protein.

>TRBV19|TRBJ2-3
ASHAGTATDTQY
>TRBV5-4|TRBJ2-1
ASSLGGTPRNEQF
>TRBV30|TRBJ2-7
AWSGYMGGAYEQY
>TRBV28|TRBJ2-5
ASSPWGRPGEETQY
>TRBV7-9|TRBJ1-5
ASSPGQGAQPQH
>TRBV7-8|TRBJ1-5
ASSSDRGNQPQH
>TRBV30|TRBJ1-1
ACIPGQLNTEAF
>TRBV13|TRBJ2-3
ASSLYRDGRDTQY
>TRBV9|TRBJ1-5
ASSVGSSQPQH
>TRBV6-5|TRBJ2-7
ASSYVGGASYEQY
>TRBV20-1|TRBJ1-1
SAAGREAF
>TRBV28|TRBJ2-1
ASHSRSISYNEQF
>TRBV30|TRBJ1-2
AWSRSGYT
>TRBV30|TRBJ2-5
AWSVTFGGVQETQY
>TRBV11-2|TRBJ2-7
ASSLSRGFSYEQY
>TRBV5-1|TRBJ2-7
ASSLEEVSYEQY
>TRBV2|TRBJ2-5
ASSVGTVQETQY
>TRBV5-4|TRBJ2-3
ASSLAAGGLTDTQY
>TRBV18|TRBJ2-2
ASSTSGSGTGELF
>TRBV4-3|TRBJ1-2
ASSGREVNYGYT